These 19 T cell receptor beta chains originate from one sample sequenced in a study of a mutant IDH1 vaccine in newly diagnosed glioma. As for time point: baseline, week 1 (first vaccination visit). Treatment noted: pre-vaccination baseline after standard-of-care therapy. Only in-frame clones appear in the TCRdb table, and some are missing; sequencing was by immunoSEQ multiplex PCR. The table lists 70,000 to 100,000 clones, approximately 80% of them singletons. Specimen: PBMCs, collected from a glioma patient treated with radiotherapy, temozolomide or both. The receptors shown here come from a man between 35 and 55 years old with glioma. Some clones in this sample may be carry-over from other donors' samples.

V and J are TRBV4-1 and TRBJ1-1; D unresolved. Per the germline V gene, CDR1 is MGHRA and CDR2 is YSYEKL. Trimming pared 1 base from V and 1 base from J, leaving 4 bases between. The CDR3 is made up of 13 amino acids. CDR3 loop: CASSQVTNTEAFF. In nucleotides, the CDR3 is TGCGCCAGCAGCCAAGTGACGAACACTGAAGCTTTCTTT.

This clone was seen only once. The chain combines TRBV4-1 with TRBJ2-4, with 8 bases that match TRBD2. The germline CDR1 and CDR2 sequences are MGHRA and YSYEKL. The ends lost 0 bases at V and 0 bases at J; junction bases unmatched: 16. This CDR3 contains 21 residues. CDR3 amino acids: CASSQEAREGAPRLAKNIQYF. The CDR3 bases are TGCGCCAGCAGCCAAGAAGCCCGGGAGGGAGCCCCTAGACTAGCCAAAAACATTCAGTACTTC.

V usage is TRBV10-2 and J usage is TRBJ1-2; D is possibly TRBD1 (5 bases). The V gene lost 7 bases and the J gene lost 4 bases, with 19 bases spanning the gap. CDR3 size: 15 residues. CDR1 and CDR2 from the germline V gene are WSHSY and SAAADI. CDR3 bases: TGCGCCAGCATTTGGGACGGGGAGAGAGGCTATGGCTACACCTTC. This codes for CASIWDGERGYGYTF.

The rearrangement uses TRBV27 and TRBJ1-5, with unresolved D. V shed 2 bases and J shed 5 bases, with 7 bases lying between them. Germline CDR1 is MNHEY and CDR2 is SMNVEV (reference sequence). This CDR3 has 13 residues. The CDR3 reads CASSLNRYQPQHF. The CDR3 region has the DNA TGTGCCAGCAGTTTAAACAGATATCAGCCCCAGCATTTT.

V is TRBV5-1 and J is TRBJ2-7; 12 bases match TRBD2. The germline gives CDR1 SGHRS, CDR2 YFSETQ. Unmatched junction bases numbered 3, after V lost 1 base and J lost 4 bases. This CDR3 is built from 15 residues. The CDR3 DNA follows: TGCGCCAGCAGCTTGACTAGCGGGGGGCGGTACGAGCAGTACTTC. Its protein product is CASSLTSGGRYEQYF.

The rearrangement uses TRBV4-1 and TRBJ1-1; possible D gene TRBD1, 5 bases. CDR1 MGHRA and CDR2 YSYEKL come from the germline V gene. Trimming pared 11 bases from V and 4 bases from J, leaving 17 bases between. The CDR3 runs to 13 residues. The CDR3 loop is CASVGLGGTEAFF. In DNA form, the CDR3 reads TGCGCCTCCGTGGGCCTGGGGGGCACTGAAGCTTTCTTT.

This rearrangement joins TRBV6-6 to TRBJ1-1; D possibly corresponds to TRBD1 (5 bases). V gave up 2 bases and J gave up 0 bases, with 7 bases separating them. This CDR3 comprises 14 residues. Germline V gene sequence: CDR1 MNHNY, CDR2 SVGAGI (reference sequence). This chain's CDR3 is CASSYGTVNTEAFF. CDR3 coding DNA: TGTGCCAGCAGTTACGGGACGGTGAACACTGAAGCTTTCTTT.

The rearrangement links TRBV13 to TRBJ2-1; 9 bases are shared with TRBD2. The CDR3 is 16 residues long. The V and J ends lost 3 bases and 0 bases, in that order; junction bases with no gene match: 3. The germline V gene has CDR1 PRHDT and CDR2 FYEKMQ (reference sequence). The CDR3: CASSFLAGASYNEQFF. CDR3 sequence (DNA): TGTGCCAGCAGCTTCTTAGCGGGGGCCTCCTACAATGAGCAGTTCTTC.

CDR3 sequence (DNA): TGTGCCAGCAGCGCGGAGTCCAACACTGAAGCTTTCTTT. Amino acids: CASSAESNTEAFF. This chain links TRBV2 with TRBJ1-1, with D unresolved. From germline, CDR1 is SNHLY and CDR2 FYNNEI. The CDR3 contains 13 residues. V lost 6 bases, J lost 2 bases, and 10 bases lay in between. Filled out from reference TRBV2 and TRBJ1-1, the complete variable domain reads EPEVTQTPSHQVTQMGQEVILRCVPISNHLYFYWYRQILGQKVEFLVSFYNNEISEKSEIFDDQFSVERPDGSNFTLKIRSTKLEDSAMYFCASSAESNTEAFFGQGTRLTVV.

This sequence joins TRBV6-1 and TRBJ1-2; TRBD1 aligns across 7 bases. The CDR3 is 16 residues long. Germline values: CDR1 MNHNS, CDR2 SASEGT. Unmatched junction bases numbered 10, after V lost 4 bases and J lost 2 bases. The CDR3 DNA follows: TGTGCCAGCAGTGTTTTGGAGGGGGCCGGGAACTATGGCTACACCTTC. Its protein product is CASSVLEGAGNYGYTF.

This clone has only a few counts. The chain links TRBV7-6 to TRBJ1-2, with 8 bases that match TRBD1. Germline CDR1 is SGHVS and CDR2 is FNYEAQ. J gave up 3 bases and V 4 bases, and 4 bases lay outside the gene matches. The CDR3 runs to 14 residues. The CDR3 sequence is CASSWGQEDYGYTF. The CDR3 bases are TGTGCCAGCAGCTGGGGACAGGAGGACTATGGCTACACCTTC.

The rearrangement uses TRBV7-8 and TRBJ1-4; 7 bases are shared with TRBD1. Germline assignment: CDR1 SGHVS and CDR2 FQNEAQ. CDR3 length: 14 residues. J lost 4 bases, V lost 5 bases, and 4 bases had no gene match. The CDR3, as DNA: TGTGCCAGCAGCCCAGGGACAGTTAATGAAAAACTGTTTTTT. Translating it yields CASSPGTVNEKLFF.

This chain joins TRBV10-3 and TRBJ1-5, with D maybe TRBD1 (5 bases). The V and J ends lost 0 bases and 6 bases respectively, with 9 bases between them. CDR3 size: 14 residues. Germline loops: CDR1 ENHRY, CDR2 SYGVKD. The CDR3 spells CAISESTQGQPQHF. Written as DNA, the CDR3 is TGTGCCATCAGTGAGTCGACCCAGGGTCAGCCCCAGCATTTT.

The CDR3 DNA is TGCATCGCGGGGTCGAACTATGGCTACACCTTC. Encoded protein: CIAGSNYGYTF. This chain links TRBV29-1 with TRBJ1-2; no definite D call. CDR1 and CDR2 from the germline V gene are SQVTM and ANQGSEA. The CDR3 sequence is 11 residues long.

This clone was seen only once. The chain couples TRBV7-2 to TRBJ2-7; D possibly uses TRBD1 or TRBD2 (5 bases each). CDR1 SGHTA and CDR2 FQGNSA come from the germline V gene. The germline V and J ends were trimmed by 2 bases and 2 bases, with 13 bases remaining between them. The CDR3 spans 15 residues. For the CDR3, the DNA is TGTGCCAGCAGCTTAAGCGGCAGGGACGCCTACGAGCAGTACTTC. Translated: CASSLSGRDAYEQYF. Complete variable domain (other parts from reference TRBV7-2 and TRBJ2-7): GAGVSQSPSNKVTEKGKDVELRCDPISGHTALYWYRQSLGQGLEFLIYFQGNSAPDKSGLPSDRFSAERTGGSVSTLTIQRTQQEDSAVYLCASSLSGRDAYEQYFGPGTRLTVT.

V is TRBV7-9 and J is TRBJ1-4; TRBD1 matches 7 bases. The CDR3 extends over 15 amino acids. From germline, CDR1 is SEHNR and CDR2 FQNEAQ (reference sequence). V lost 1 base and J lost 8; bases outside the gene matches: 7. The DNA of the CDR3 is TGTGCCAGCAGCTTAGGGCCAGGGGGAAGCGAAAAACTGTTTTTT. Protein product: CASSLGPGGSEKLFF.

This clone appeared a single time. This chain links TRBV10-2 with TRBJ1-1; D is possibly TRBD1 (6 bases). The length of the CDR3 is 12 residues. V was cut by 7 bases and J by 12 bases, with 18 bases left in between. Germline V lookup: CDR1 WSHSY, CDR2 SAAADI. The CDR3 loop is CASTNQQGSTFF. CDR3 coding DNA: TGCGCCAGCACAAACCAACAGGGTTCCACTTTCTTT.

The chain has TRBV6-1 and TRBJ1-5; D is possibly TRBD1 (5 bases). The V end lost 1 base, the J end lost 0 bases, and 10 bases lay between the germline ends. The CDR3 consists of 16 residues. Per germline, CDR1 MNHNS and CDR2 SASEGT. For the CDR3, the DNA is TGTGCCAGCAGTGAAGGGGGCAGCTATAGCAATCAGCCCCAGCATTTT. Translation gives CASSEGGSYSNQPQHF.

The gene calls are TRBV2 and TRBJ1-2; D gene uncertain. Germline V lookup: CDR1 SNHLY, CDR2 FYNNEI. Trimming removed 4 bases from V and 0 bases from J, with 6 bases in between. The CDR3 has 13 amino acids. CDR3 DNA sequence: TGTGCCAGCAGTGCTTCTACTAACTATGGCTACACCTTC. This sequence encodes CASSASTNYGYTF.